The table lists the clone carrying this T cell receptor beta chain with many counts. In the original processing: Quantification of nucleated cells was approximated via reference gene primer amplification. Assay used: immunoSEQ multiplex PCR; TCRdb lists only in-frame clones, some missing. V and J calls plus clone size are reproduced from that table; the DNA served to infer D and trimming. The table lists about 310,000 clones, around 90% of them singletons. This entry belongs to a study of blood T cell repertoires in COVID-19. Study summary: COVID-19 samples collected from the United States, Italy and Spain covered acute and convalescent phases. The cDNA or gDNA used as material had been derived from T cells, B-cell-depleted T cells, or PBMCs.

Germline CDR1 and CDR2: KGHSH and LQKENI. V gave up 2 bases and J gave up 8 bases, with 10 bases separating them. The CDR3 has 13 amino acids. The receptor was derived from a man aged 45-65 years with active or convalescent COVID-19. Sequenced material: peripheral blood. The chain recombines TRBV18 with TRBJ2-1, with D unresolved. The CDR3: CASSPGPVDEQFF. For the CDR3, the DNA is TGTGCCAGCTCACCAGGGCCGGTAGATGAGCAGTTCTTC.